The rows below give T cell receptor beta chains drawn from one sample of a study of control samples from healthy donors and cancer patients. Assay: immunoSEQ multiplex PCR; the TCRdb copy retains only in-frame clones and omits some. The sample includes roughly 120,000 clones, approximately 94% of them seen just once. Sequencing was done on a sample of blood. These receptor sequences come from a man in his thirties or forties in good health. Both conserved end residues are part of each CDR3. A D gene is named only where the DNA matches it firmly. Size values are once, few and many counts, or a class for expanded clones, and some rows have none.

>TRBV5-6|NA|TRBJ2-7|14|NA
TGTGCCAGCAGCGTAAGGAGGGTTTCCTACGAGCAGTACTTC
CASSVRRVSYEQYF
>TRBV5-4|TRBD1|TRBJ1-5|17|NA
TGTGCCAGCAGCTTGGTCCCCCGGGACAGTAGCAATCAGCCCCAGCATTTT
CASSLVPRDSSNQPQHF
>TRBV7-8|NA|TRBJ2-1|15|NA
TGTGCCAGCAGCCCCGAGGGTCTTCGCTACAATGAGCAGTTCTTC
CASSPEGLRYNEQFF
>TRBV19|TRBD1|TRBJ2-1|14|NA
TGTGCCAGTAGTCTCAGGCAGGGGGCCGGTGAGCAGTTCTTC
CASSLRQGAGEQFF
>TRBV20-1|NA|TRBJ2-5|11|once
TGCAGTGCTAGACAGGCAGAGACCCAGTACTTC
CSARQAETQYF
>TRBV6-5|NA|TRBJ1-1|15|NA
TGTGCCAGCAGTTACTTGAGAGTAGGTAGCGCTGAAGCTTTCTTT
CASSYLRVGSAEAFF
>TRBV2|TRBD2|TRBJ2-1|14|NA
TGTGCCGCGGGGGGGGACAGCCAACTTTCTAGGCAGTTCTTC
CAAGGDSQLSRQFF
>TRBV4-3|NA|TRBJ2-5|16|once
TGCGCCAGCAGCCAAGATCGCAGGGGTTTCCAAGAGACCCAGTACTTC
CASSQDRRGFQETQYF
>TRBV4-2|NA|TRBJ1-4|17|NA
TGTGCCAGCACGACGGGTGAAGTGATTGCAACTAATGAAAAACTGTTTTTT
CASTTGEVIATNEKLFF
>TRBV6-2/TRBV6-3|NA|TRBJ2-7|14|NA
TGTGCCAGCAGTTACTCAGCAGGTTCCTACGAGCAGTACTTC
CASSYSAGSYEQYF
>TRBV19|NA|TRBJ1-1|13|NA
TGTGCCGTACGGCAGGGAGCGAACACTGAAGCTTTCTTT
CAVRQGANTEAFF
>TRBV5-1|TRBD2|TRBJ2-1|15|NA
TGCGCCAGCAGCCCAGGACTAGCCCATTACAATGAGCAGTTCTTC
CASSPGLAHYNEQFF
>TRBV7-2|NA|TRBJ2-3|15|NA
TGTGCCAGCAGCTTGGGTTACAGCCCCACAGATACGCAGTATTTT
CASSLGYSPTDTQYF
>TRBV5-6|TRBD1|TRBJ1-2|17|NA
TGTGCCAGCAGCTCCCGGGACAGCATTTTTTCTAACTATGGCTACACCTTC
CASSSRDSIFSNYGYTF
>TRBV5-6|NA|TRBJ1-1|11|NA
TGTGCCAGCAGCCGGCGCCGCGAAGCTTTCTTT
CASSRRREAFF
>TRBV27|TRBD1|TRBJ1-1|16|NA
TGTGCCAGCAGTCAACCGACAGGGGCAGGTGACACTGAAGCTTTCTTT
CASSQPTGAGDTEAFF
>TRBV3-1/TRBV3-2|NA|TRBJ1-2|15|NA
TGTGCCAGCAGCCAACCTAGTACAACTAACTATGGCTACACCTTC
CASSQPSTTNYGYTF
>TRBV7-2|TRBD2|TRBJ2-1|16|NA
TGTGCCAGCAGCTTAGACCGGGGGGGTTACTACAATGAGCAGTTCTTC
CASSLDRGGYYNEQFF
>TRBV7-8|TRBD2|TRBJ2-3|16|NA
TGTGCCAGCAGCCACATCCCCGGGACTAGCGGATATACGCAGTATTTT
CASSHIPGTSGYTQYF
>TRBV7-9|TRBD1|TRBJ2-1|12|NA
TGTGCCAGCAGCCTCACAGGGGATGAGCAGTTCTTC
CASSLTGDEQFF